These 27 T cell receptor beta chains came from one sample sequenced in a study of T cells in Graves' hyperthyroidism and ophthalmopathy. Regions amplified from RNA transcripts were the TCR beta CDR3 regions. HTBI primers drove first-round RT-PCR of the TCR CDR3. Each CDR3 protein is one row after TCRdb ran MiXCR on the multiplex PCR reads. The sample gives nearly 750,000 distinct CDR3 sequences, over 35% of which show up once; roughly 30% is in the top ten. The sample comprised blood. The receptors were gathered from a woman aged 40 to 55 with Graves' hyperthyroidism.

The chain recombines TRBV20-1 with TRBJ1-5, with unresolved D. This CDR3 has 15 residues. The germline V gene has CDR1 DFQATT and CDR2 SNEGSKA (reference sequence). The V and J ends lost 6 bases and 1 base respectively, with 16 bases between them. In DNA form, the CDR3 reads TGCAGTGCCTTTGACCCTGGGGAGAGCAATCAGCCCCAGCATTTT. It encodes CSAFDPGESNQPQHF.

This clonotype was seen many times. The CDR3 coding sequence is TGCAGCGTGGAGAGGGGGACCAATGAAAAACTGTTTTTT. Its protein product is CSVERGTNEKLFF. The chain links TRBV29-1 to TRBJ1-4, with D perhaps matching TRBD1 (6 bases). Trimming took off 6 bases at V and 5 bases at J, with 13 bases between the two ends. The CDR3 contains 13 residues. The germline V gene has CDR1 SQVTM and CDR2 ANQGSEA.

This clonotype was recorded at least ten times. CDR3 loop: CASSLGAIQPQHF. CDR3 sequence (DNA): TGTGCCAGCAGCTTGGGAGCTATTCAGCCCCAGCATTTT. V and J are TRBV5-6 and TRBJ1-5; D unclear. Germline CDR1 reads SGHDT; CDR2 reads YYEEEE. This CDR3 is built from 13 residues. Trimming took off 0 bases at V and 6 bases at J, with 7 bases between the two ends.

This clonotype was observed at least ten times. This sequence joins TRBV7-2 and TRBJ1-1, with D hard to call. The germline gives CDR1 SGHTA, CDR2 FQGNSA. CDR3 length: 13 amino acids. The V end was cut by 6 bases, the J end by 2 bases, with 10 bases between. CDR3 sequence reads: CASRRTANTEAFF. CDR3 DNA sequence: TGTGCCAGCAGGCGGACGGCCAACACTGAAGCTTTCTTT.

This clonotype was observed at least ten times. This chain connects TRBV12-3 or TRBV12-4 to TRBJ1-2, with D tentatively TRBD1 (5 bases). The ends were cut back, 5 bases at V and 4 bases at J, with 11 bases in the middle. The CDR3 consists of 13 residues. The CDR3 reads CASSRGRAYGYTF. For the CDR3, the DNA is TGTGCCAGCAGTCGCGGCAGGGCCTATGGCTACACCTTC.

This clonotype was counted between two and nine times. The J gene is TRBJ1-6, the V gene TRBV7-2; the D gene is possibly TRBD1 (5 bases). CDR1 and CDR2 from the germline V gene are SGHTA and FQGNSA. V lost 5 bases and J lost 7, with 12 bases in between. CDR3 size: 14 residues. This CDR3 is CASSQGRRNSPLHF. The CDR3 DNA is TGTGCCAGCAGCCAGGGACGTAGGAATTCACCCCTCCACTTT. The variable domain in full, completed from reference TRBV7-2 and TRBJ1-6, reads GAGVSQSPSNKVTEKGKDVELRCDPISGHTALYWYRQSLGQGLEFLIYFQGNSAPDKSGLPSDRFSAERTGGSVSTLTIQRTQQEDSAVYLCASSQGRRNSPLHFGNGTRLTVT.

The chain recombines TRBV19 with TRBJ1-3, with 8 bases aligning to TRBD1. The CDR3 is 18 residues long. V lost 6 bases and J lost 0; bases outside the gene matches: 13. Germline values: CDR1 LNHDA, CDR2 SQIVND (reference sequence). The CDR3 bases are TGTGCCAGTAGCCCTCACCGGGACAGGCGGGTCTCTGGAAACACCATATATTTT. The encoded protein is CASSPHRDRRVSGNTIYF.

This clonotype has only a few counts. The V and J genes are TRBV7-9 and TRBJ2-2, with 7 bases fitting TRBD1. The CDR3 totals 16 residues. Germline trimming cut 8 bases from V and 6 bases from J; bases unmatched to any gene: 15. Germline CDR1 and CDR2: SEHNR and FQNEAQ (reference sequence). The CDR3, as DNA: TGTGCCAGCCGACTCAGACAGGGTACCTTGGCCGGGGAGCTGTTTTTT. Its protein is CASRLRQGTLAGELFF. The full variable domain, with the rest looked up from reference TRBV7-9 and TRBJ2-2, is DTGVSQNPRHKITKRGQNVTFRCDPISEHNRLYWYRQTLGQGPEFLTYFQNEAQLEKSRLLSDRFSAERPKGSFSTLEIQRTEQGDSAMYLCASRLRQGTLAGELFFGEGSRLTVL.

On this clonotype: One junction end does not reproduce the germline sequence, and a read error may be involved. The chain couples TRBV7-9 to TRBJ2-7; tentatively, D is TRBD1 (6 bases). Germline values: CDR1 SEHNR, CDR2 FQNEAQ (reference sequence). The CDR3 covers 16 residues. The CDR3 spells CASSQETGTNSYEQYF. The CDR3 DNA reads as TGCGCCAGCAGCCAAGAGACAGGTACTAACTCCTACGAGCAGTACTTC.

The chain uses TRBV7-8 and TRBJ2-7; TRBD1 matches 8 bases. CDR1 and CDR2 from the germline V gene are SGHVS and FQNEAQ. The CDR3 extends over 14 amino acids. V lost 8 bases and J lost 6; bases outside the gene matches: 12. CDR3 nucleotide sequence: TGTGCCAGCTCATCCTATCAGGGGGCTGGCGAGCAGTACTTC. Protein product: CASSSYQGAGEQYF.

Only a few counts were recorded for this clonotype. The chain employs TRBV12-3 or TRBV12-4 and TRBJ2-7; 10 bases agree with TRBD1. CDR3 length equals 16 residues. J gave up 0 bases and V 4 bases, and 6 bases lay outside the gene matches. The chain's CDR3 is CASSYSGQGPSYEQYF. The CDR3 DNA reads TGTGCCAGCAGTTACTCGGGACAGGGGCCCTCCTACGAGCAGTACTTC.

In this sample, this clonotype turned up many times. V usage is TRBV7-9 and J usage is TRBJ1-2; 12 bases are a match to TRBD1. The germline CDR1 and CDR2 sequences are SEHNR and FQNEAQ (reference sequence). The CDR3 sequence is 15 residues long. The V and J ends lost 3 bases and 8 bases, in that order; junction bases with no gene match: 7. The CDR3, as DNA: TGTGCCAGCAGCTTCCGGGACAGGGGGCCTTCGGGCTACACCTTC. It specifies CASSFRDRGPSGYTF.

The table lists this clonotype with a few counts. The chain combines TRBV4-1 with TRBJ2-5; D is uncertain. Deletions cut 3 bases from V and 4 bases from J, with 15 bases between. Germline assignment: CDR1 MGHRA and CDR2 YSYEKL. CDR3 size: 15 residues. The CDR3 coding sequence is TGCGCCAGCAGCCATGAATTGAATCGTATAGAGACCCAGTACTTC. It codes for CASSHELNRIETQYF.

Many counts were recorded for this clonotype. The chain employs TRBV14 and TRBJ1-3; D is perhaps TRBD1 (5 bases). The ends were cut back, 0 bases at V and 3 bases at J, with 9 bases in the middle. The V gene's germline CDR1 is SGHDN and CDR2 FVKESK. The CDR3 contains 15 residues. The chain's CDR3 is CASSQEWGLGNTIYF. The DNA for the CDR3 is TGTGCCAGCAGCCAAGAATGGGGACTTGGAAACACCATATATTTT.

CDR3 in amino acids: CATSGEGDGYTF. CDR3 DNA sequence: TGTGCCACCAGTGGCGAAGGGGATGGCTACACCTTC. This chain uses TRBV24-1 with TRBJ1-2, with TRBD1 as a possible D gene (5 bases). V was trimmed by 5 bases and J by 6 bases, leaving 9 bases between them. CDR3 length: 12 amino acids. Looked up from germline, CDR1 is KGHDR and CDR2 is SFDVKD.

The chain links TRBV7-6 to TRBJ2-5, with 10 bases fitting TRBD2. This CDR3 comprises 15 residues. The junction had 11 bases not matched to a gene; V was cut back by 6 bases and J by 7 bases. Looked up from germline, CDR1 is SGHVS and CDR2 is FNYEAQ. CDR3 in amino acids: CASSSYSSGRGTQYF. The CDR3 DNA is TGTGCCAGCAGTTCCTACTCCAGCGGGAGGGGGACCCAGTACTTC.

This clonotype was seen more than once but under ten times. This chain links TRBV2 with TRBJ2-1; unclear D gene. Germline CDR1 and CDR2: SNHLY and FYNNEI. CDR3 length equals 15 residues. Between the trimmed V and J ends, which lost 4 bases and 0 bases, there was a span of 10 bases. The CDR3 region has the DNA TGTGCCAGCAGTGGGGGATTACACTCCTACAATGAGCAGTTCTTC. It codes for CASSGGLHSYNEQFF. Supplemented by reference TRBV2 and TRBJ2-1, the full variable domain reads EPEVTQTPSHQVTQMGQEVILRCVPISNHLYFYWYRQILGQKVEFLVSFYNNEISEKSEIFDDQFSVERPDGSNFTLKIRSTKLEDSAMYFCASSGGLHSYNEQFFGPGTRLTVL.

As regards this clonotype: This is likely a read error, given that the CDR3 carries no conserved phenylalanine or tryptophan at its end. The chain has TRBV11-2 and TRBJ2-7, with D perhaps TRBD2 (5 bases). The V gene lost 6 bases and the J gene lost 4 bases, with 22 bases spanning the gap. This CDR3 comprises 16 residues. In germline, CDR1 is SGHAT, CDR2 FQNNGV. The CDR3 DNA reads as TGTGCCAGCAGTCTAAACGTAGCGTTCGCAGTATACGAGCAGTACCTC. It translates to CASSLNVAFAVYEQYL.

This sequence joins TRBV7-9 and TRBJ1-3; D gene ambiguous. Germline V lookup: CDR1 SEHNR, CDR2 FQNEAQ (reference sequence). The CDR3 is 12 amino acids. Trimming took off 5 bases at V and 7 bases at J, with 9 bases between the two ends. The CDR3 is CASSPVANTIYF. Written as DNA, the CDR3 is TGTGCCAGCAGCCCGGTCGCGAACACCATATATTTT.

This sequence joins TRBV7-9 and TRBJ1-4, with TRBD1 identical over 10 bases. The V gene end was trimmed by 4 bases and the J gene end by 4 bases; junction bases not matched to a gene: 6. Germline V gene data show CDR1 as SEHNR and CDR2 as FQNEAQ (reference sequence). The CDR3 loop spans 16 amino acids. The CDR3 spells CASSSSGQGVNEKLFF. As DNA, the CDR3 is TGTGCCAGCAGCTCCTCCGGACAGGGGGTTAATGAAAAACTGTTTTTT.

Details on this clonotype: Germline is not matched at one junction end, which may reflect a read error. This chain links TRBV7-9 with TRBJ2-2, with 12 bases fitting TRBD2. This CDR3 has 15 amino acids. Germline lookup yields CDR1 SEHNR and CDR2 FQNEAQ (reference sequence). The CDR3: CASRWTSGNTGELYF. CDR3 sequence (DNA): TGTGCCAGCAGGTGGACTAGCGGGAACACCGGGGAGCTGTATTTT.

The chain couples TRBV5-1 to TRBJ1-4, with D uncertain. The germline V and J ends were trimmed by 4 bases and 0 bases, with 10 bases remaining between them. Germline V gene lookup returns CDR1 SGHRS and CDR2 YFSETQ. The CDR3 sequence is 15 residues long. The CDR3 bases are TGCGCCAGCAGCCCCCCACTGGCAACTAATGAAAAACTGTTTTTT. Residues: CASSPPLATNEKLFF.

This clonotype was counted ten times or more. This rearrangement joins TRBV6-6 to TRBJ1-3; no firm D call. Germline V gene sequence: CDR1 MNHNY, CDR2 SVGAGI (reference sequence). This CDR3 has 16 residues. The V and J ends lost 2 bases and 0 bases respectively, with 11 bases between them. Here the CDR3 reads CASSYRAGASGNTIYF. DNA of the CDR3: TGTGCCAGCAGTTACAGGGCAGGAGCCTCTGGAAACACCATATATTTT.

This clonotype has a count of ten or more. The chain links TRBV6-1 to TRBJ1-5; maybe TRBD1 (5 bases). CDR1 and CDR2 (germline): MNHNS, SASEGT. This CDR3 comprises 13 residues. Trimming removed 9 bases from V and 0 bases from J, with 9 bases in between. The CDR3: CASRQYSNQPQHF. CDR3 bases: TGTGCCAGTCGACAGTATAGCAATCAGCCCCAGCATTTT.

This clonotype was counted ten times or more. V gene TRBV7-8 combines with J gene TRBJ1-2; perhaps TRBD1 as D (6 bases). CDR3 length equals 13 residues. Germline V gene lookup returns CDR1 SGHVS and CDR2 FQNEAQ. V gave up 4 bases and J gave up 4 bases, with 10 bases separating them. The CDR3 region has the DNA TGTGCCAGCAGCTCTACAGGGCTCTATGGCTACACCTTC. Its protein product is CASSSTGLYGYTF.

The V and J genes are TRBV12-3 or TRBV12-4 and TRBJ2-1; D is undetermined. The V end was cut by 5 bases, the J end by 6 bases, with 8 bases between. The CDR3 is 12 residues long. The CDR3: CASSLNFNEQFF. Here the CDR3 DNA reads TGTGCCAGCAGTCTAAACTTCAATGAGCAGTTCTTC.

The rearrangement joins TRBV27 to TRBJ2-5; D is perhaps TRBD1 (5 bases). Trimming removed 2 bases from V and 0 bases from J, with 10 bases in between. The CDR3 extends over 15 amino acids. Per germline, CDR1 MNHEY and CDR2 SMNVEV (reference sequence). The CDR3 DNA is TGTGCCAGCAGTTTACAGCCAGGGTACCAAGAGACCCAGTACTTC. This sequence encodes CASSLQPGYQETQYF.